This entry lists 27 T cell receptor beta chains sequenced from one sample in a study of control samples from healthy donors and cancer patients. Some clones are missing from TCRdb's copy, which holds only in-frame ones; the method was immunoSEQ multiplex PCR. Of around 130,000 clones in the sample, 85% to 95% were seen once. The sequencing sample was made of blood. These receptors originate from a young man in good health.

This chain connects TRBV27 to TRBJ1-1, with D unresolved. Germline CDR1 MNHEY, CDR2 SMNVEV (reference sequence). V lost 6 bases and J 7 bases, leaving 12 bases between the germline ends. The CDR3 runs to 12 residues. CDR3 in amino acids: CASSRRIGEAFF. CDR3 DNA: TGTGCCAGCAGCAGAAGGATCGGTGAAGCTTTCTTT.

The genes are TRBV29-1 and TRBJ2-7; 7 bases align to TRBD1. This CDR3 comprises 13 residues. CDR1 and CDR2 (germline): SQVTM, ANQGSEA. The V and J ends lost 4 bases and 2 bases, in that order; junction bases with no gene match: 5. The CDR3 loop reads CSVVGDRTYEQYF. The DNA for the CDR3 is TGCAGCGTTGTTGGGGACAGAACCTACGAGCAGTACTTC.

Here the CDR3 reads CASSLVHGQETQYF. The CDR3 nucleotides read TGTGCCAGCAGCTTAGTTCACGGCCAAGAGACCCAGTACTTC. The gene calls are TRBV7-9 and TRBJ2-5, with unresolved D. The V end lost 1 base, the J end lost 1 base, and 7 bases lay between the germline ends. Germline V lookup: CDR1 SEHNR, CDR2 FQNEAQ (reference sequence). The CDR3 sequence is 14 residues long.

The chain uses TRBV14 and TRBJ2-7, with TRBD2 matching over 7 bases. CDR3 length: 17 residues. The V gene end was trimmed by 4 bases and the J gene end by 6 bases; junction bases not matched to a gene: 18. Germline V gene data show CDR1 as SGHDN and CDR2 as FVKESK. CDR3 sequence (DNA): TGTGCCAGCAGCCTCCGAAGAGGGGAGGGGATAGTTGGCGAGCAGTACTTC. This codes for CASSLRRGEGIVGEQYF.

The rearrangement joins TRBV6-5 to TRBJ1-6; D is ambiguous. With 7 bases removed from V and 0 bases from J, the gap between germline ends came to 10 bases. CDR3 length equals 15 residues. CDR1 MNHEY and CDR2 SVGAGI come from the germline V gene. The chain's CDR3 is CASNAASSYNSPLHF. As DNA, the CDR3 is TGTGCCAGCAATGCGGCCAGCTCCTATAATTCACCCCTCCACTTT.

The chain has TRBV5-1 and TRBJ1-3, with D unclear. The V gene lost 0 bases and the J gene lost 3 bases, with 10 bases spanning the gap. The CDR3 consists of 15 residues. The germline gives CDR1 SGHRS, CDR2 YFSETQ. This CDR3 is CASSLGETGGNTIYF. CDR3 coding DNA: TGCGCCAGCAGCTTGGGTGAAACGGGTGGAAACACCATATATTTT.

CDR3 in DNA: TGTGCCAGCAGTCCGCCCGGGACAGGGTCAGTTGTGATCTCTGAAGCTTTCTTT. Protein: CASSPPGTGSVVISEAFF. The V and J genes are TRBV27 and TRBJ1-1, with 9 bases aligning to TRBD1. V lost 5 bases to trimming and J lost 6 bases; unmatched junction nucleotides: 19. Germline CDR1 reads MNHEY; CDR2 reads SMNVEV (reference sequence). This CDR3 is 18 amino acids long.

The gene calls are TRBV6-5 and TRBJ1-4, with D possibly matching TRBD1 (6 bases). Trimming removed 6 bases at V and 8 bases at J, with 13 bases between. CDR3 length: 13 residues. CDR1 and CDR2 (germline): MNHEY, SVGAGI. The CDR3 DNA reads as TGTGCCAGCAGGCCCGGGACAACGGAAAAACTGTTTTTT. Translated: CASRPGTTEKLFF.

J is TRBJ2-5 and V is TRBV7-9, with TRBD1 matching over 9 bases. The CDR3 totals 16 residues. Germline CDR1 is SEHNR and CDR2 is FQNEAQ (reference sequence). V gave up 5 bases and J gave up 5 bases; unmatched junction bases: 12. CDR3 bases: TGTGCCAGCAGCATGGACAGGGGCACAAGGCAGGAGACCCAGTACTTC. Translating gives CASSMDRGTRQETQYF.

The chain joins TRBV9 to TRBJ2-5; D not resolved. Trimming took 0 bases from V and 2 from J, leaving 17 bases between them. Per germline, CDR1 SGDLS and CDR2 YYNGEE. CDR3 length: 17 residues. CDR3 nucleotide sequence: TGTGCCAGCAGCGTAGGATGGGGATATGTTGAACAAGAGACCCAGTACTTC. Translated: CASSVGWGYVEQETQYF.

The V and J genes are TRBV5-1 and TRBJ2-7; D perhaps matches TRBD2 (5 bases). Trimming took 1 base from V and 5 from J, leaving 10 bases between them. CDR3 length: 13 residues. Germline-derived CDR1 and CDR2 are SGHRS and YFSETQ. The CDR3 protein is CASSLRGSHEQYF. The DNA for the CDR3 is TGCGCCAGCAGCTTGCGGGGTTCCCACGAGCAGTACTTC. Together with reference TRBV5-1 and TRBJ2-7, the CDR3 gives the full variable domain: KAGVTQTPRYLIKTRGQQVTLSCSPISGHRSVSWYQQTPGQGLQFLFEYFSETQRNKGNFPGRFSGRQFSNSRSEMNVSTLELGDSALYLCASSLRGSHEQYFGPGTRLTVT.

V usage is TRBV4-1 and J usage is TRBJ1-1, with TRBD1 matching over 8 bases. Losses at the gene ends were 5 bases for V and 0 bases for J; bases not matched to a gene: 5. The germline gives CDR1 MGHRA, CDR2 YSYEKL. This CDR3 is built from 15 residues. The CDR3 protein is CASSARQGMNTEAFF. CDR3 coding DNA: TGCGCCAGCAGCGCAAGACAGGGGATGAACACTGAAGCTTTCTTT.

V gene TRBV5-1 combines with J gene TRBJ1-1, with D possibly matching TRBD1 (6 bases). Per germline, CDR1 SGHRS and CDR2 YFSETQ. The V gene lost 4 bases and the J gene lost 0 bases, with 7 bases spanning the gap. The CDR3 runs to 13 residues. The CDR3 nucleotides are TGCGCCAGCAGCCGGACAGTGAACACTGAAGCTTTCTTT. It is translated as CASSRTVNTEAFF.

The chain is built from TRBV5-1 and TRBJ1-6; TRBD1 agrees at 8 bases. The trim removed 0 bases at V and 6 bases at J, leaving 5 bases unmatched. The CDR3 has 16 amino acids. Germline CDR1 is SGHRS and CDR2 is YFSETQ. This chain's CDR3 is CASSLGWTGSNSPLHF. The CDR3 DNA follows: TGCGCCAGCAGCTTGGGGTGGACAGGGAGTAATTCACCCCTCCACTTT.

This chain joins TRBV30 and TRBJ2-2; the match to TRBD2 covers 8 bases. The CDR3 is made up of 13 amino acids. The trim removed 0 bases at V and 8 bases at J, leaving 2 bases unmatched. CDR1 is GTSNPN and CDR2 is SVGIG in the germline V gene (reference sequence). CDR3 nucleotides: TGTGCCTGGAGTGTACGCGGGAGGGGGGAGCTGTTTTTT. Translated: CAWSVRGRGELFF.

This clone is medium-sized by share. The chain couples TRBV6-5 to TRBJ1-3; no clear D gene. Trimming pared 7 bases from V and 4 bases from J, leaving 14 bases between. Germline V gene data show CDR1 as MNHEY and CDR2 as SVGAGI. This CDR3 is built from 14 residues. The CDR3 DNA sequence: TGTGCCAGCACGGCCGCCGCGGAGGGAAACACCATATATTTT. Residues: CASTAAAEGNTIYF.

In this sample, this clone turned up once. This chain connects TRBV6-2 or TRBV6-3 to TRBJ2-5, with a possible D match to TRBD2 (6 bases). Per germline, CDR1 MNHEY and CDR2 SVGEGT. V dropped 6 bases and J dropped 8 bases, with 10 bases sitting between them. The CDR3 consists of 11 residues. CDR3 sequence reads: CASSAGRTQYF. The CDR3 DNA is TGTGCCAGCAGCGCGGGGCGCACCCAGTACTTC.

The chain combines TRBV5-1 with TRBJ2-3; D is uncertain. The CDR3 loop spans 14 amino acids. Trimming took off 3 bases at V and 1 base at J, with 9 bases between the two ends. In germline, CDR1 is SGHRS, CDR2 YFSETQ. The CDR3 DNA is TGCGCCAGCAGCTCCTCCGCGGGCACAGATACGCAGTATTTT. It specifies CASSSSAGTDTQYF.

This clone was observed a single time. V is TRBV7-2 and J is TRBJ1-3; D gene uncertain. The CDR3 loop spans 15 amino acids. V was shortened by 4 bases and J by 3 bases, with 13 bases between the two germline ends. Germline loops: CDR1 SGHTA, CDR2 FQGNSA. As DNA, the CDR3 is TGTGCCAGCAGCTCCCTAGACATGCGTGGAAACACCATATATTTT. Encoded protein: CASSSLDMRGNTIYF.

The chain joins TRBV11-2 to TRBJ2-7; 11 bases are shared with TRBD1. CDR3 length equals 15 residues. The trim removed 4 bases at V and 5 bases at J, leaving 7 bases unmatched. Germline V gene sequence: CDR1 SGHAT, CDR2 FQNNGV. CDR3 in DNA: TGTGCCAGCAGCTACCGGGACAGGGGGAGCAACGAGCAGTACTTC. Its protein is CASSYRDRGSNEQYF.

The genes are TRBV9 and TRBJ1-6; maybe TRBD1 (5 bases). V lost 0 bases to trimming and J lost 14 bases, with 9 bases between them. The CDR3 covers 12 residues. Per germline, CDR1 SGDLS and CDR2 YYNGEE. The CDR3 protein is CASSVGTGTLHF. The CDR3 bases are TGTGCCAGCAGCGTAGGTACAGGAACCCTCCACTTT.

In regard to this clone: The junction does not match germline at one end; this may be a read error. This sequence joins TRBV10-1 and TRBJ2-1, with 9 bases that match TRBD1. CDR3 size: 16 residues. Germline V gene data show CDR1 as WNHNN and CDR2 as SYGVQD (reference sequence). For the CDR3, the DNA is TGCGCCAGCAGCGAGTTTGGGACAGGGTCCTACAATGAGCAGTTCTTC. Translating gives CASSEFGTGSYNEQFF.

There are a few counts of this clone. The chain uses TRBV5-1 and TRBJ1-2; no definite D call. This CDR3 has 14 amino acids. Trimming removed 4 bases from V and 1 base from J, with 11 bases in between. Germline values: CDR1 SGHRS, CDR2 YFSETQ. CDR3 protein: CASSLDMYNYGYTF. In DNA, the CDR3 is TGCGCCAGCAGCCTTGACATGTATAACTATGGCTACACCTTC.

The rearrangement joins TRBV10-2 to TRBJ1-2, with D tentatively TRBD1 (5 bases). The germline gives CDR1 WSHSY, CDR2 SAAADI. V dropped 2 bases and J dropped 6 bases, with 10 bases sitting between them. This CDR3 spans 13 amino acids. The CDR3 DNA sequence: TGCGCCAGCAGTGAGAGGGCAGGGAATGGCTACACCTTC. Translated: CASSERAGNGYTF.

This clone occurred once. The rearrangement links TRBV5-1 to TRBJ1-1, with 8 bases lining up with TRBD1. CDR1 and CDR2 (germline): SGHRS, YFSETQ. The length of the CDR3 is 15 residues. With V trimmed by 4 bases and J by 0 bases, 5 bases remained unmatched. CDR3 loop: CASSEPTGVNTEAFF. The CDR3, as DNA: TGCGCCAGCAGCGAACCGACAGGGGTGAACACTGAAGCTTTCTTT.

The chain uses TRBV5-4 and TRBJ1-2; TRBD1 might be the D (6 bases). This CDR3 has 16 amino acids. Germline CDR1 reads SGHNT; CDR2 reads YYREEE (reference sequence). Trimming pared 4 bases from V and 5 bases from J, leaving 21 bases between. CDR3 in amino acids: CASSQQQGMVNYGYTF. The CDR3, as DNA: TGTGCCAGCAGCCAACAACAGGGAATGGTTAATTATGGCTACACCTTC.

The rearrangement joins TRBV12-3 or TRBV12-4 to TRBJ1-2; tentative D call: TRBD1 (5 bases). V lost 6 bases, J lost 6 bases, and 8 bases lay in between. The CDR3 extends over 11 amino acids. CDR3 DNA sequence: TGTGCCAGCAGCCTCAGGGATGGCTACACCTTC. It codes for CASSLRDGYTF.